A single sample gave rise to the 16 T cell receptor beta chains below, sequenced in a study of shared clonotypes between healthy human individuals. The repertoire was sequenced with immunoSEQ multiplex PCR; TCRdb's copy has only in-frame clones and lacks some. The sample yields some 2,100,000 clones, about 94% seen once. The sequencing sample was made of naive CD4+ T cells sorted from blood. The subset: CD45RA+ positively selected. The receptor source for this set is a man in his late teens or twenties in good health.

The genes are TRBV11-2 and TRBJ2-3, with unresolved D. Germline CDR1 reads SGHAT; CDR2 reads FQNNGV. The CDR3 spans 16 residues. The V end was cut by 0 bases, the J end by 0 bases, with 10 bases between. The DNA for the CDR3 is TGTGCCAGCAGCTTAGATACGGGTCCTAGCACAGATACGCAGTATTTT. Translation gives CASSLDTGPSTDTQYF. The full variable domain, completed using reference TRBV11-2 and TRBJ2-3, is EAGVAQSPRYKIIEKRQSVAFWCNPISGHATLYWYQQILGQGPKLLIQFQNNGVVDDSQLPKDRFSAERLKGVDSTLKIQPAKLEDSAVYLCASSLDTGPSTDTQYFGPGTRLTVL.

V gene TRBV28 combines with J gene TRBJ1-5; D call uncertain. The V gene lost 6 bases and the J gene lost 6 bases, with 15 bases spanning the gap. This CDR3 contains 14 residues. CDR1 is MDHEN, CDR2 SYDVKM, per germline. Here the CDR3 reads CASRLILLGQPQHF. CDR3 sequence (DNA): TGTGCCAGCAGATTAATTTTGTTGGGTCAGCCCCAGCATTTT.

The rearrangement links TRBV7-9 to TRBJ1-3; possible D gene TRBD1, 6 bases. The CDR3 has 15 residues. CDR1 is SEHNR, CDR2 FQNEAQ, per germline (reference sequence). Trimming stripped 5 bases from V and 0 bases from J, with 11 bases between. The CDR3 coding sequence is TGTGCCAGCAGCCAGGACAGAAGCTCTGGAAACACCATATATTTT. Its protein product is CASSQDRSSGNTIYF. The variable domain in full, completed from reference TRBV7-9 and TRBJ1-3, reads DTGVSQNPRHKITKRGQNVTFRCDPISEHNRLYWYRQTLGQGPEFLTYFQNEAQLEKSRLLSDRFSAERPKGSFSTLEIQRTEQGDSAMYLCASSQDRSSGNTIYFGEGSWLTVV.

A word on this clone: An end of the junction differs from the germline gene, which may be a read error. This rearrangement joins TRBV6-5 to TRBJ1-2; weak D call: TRBD1 (5 bases). This CDR3 has 11 residues. The germline V gene encodes CDR1 MNHEY and CDR2 SVGAGI. In nucleotides, the CDR3 is TGTGCCAGCTTTAATGGGGGAAAAGTCTCCTTC. This sequence encodes CASFNGGKVSF.

In the case of this clone: This sample also contains other DNA sequences that code for the same CDR3. In nucleotides, the CDR3 is TGTGCCAGTAGTATAACGGGACAGAGCTCCTACGAGCAGTACTTC. Encoded protein: CASSITGQSSYEQYF. The chain carries TRBV19 and TRBJ2-7; 7 bases are shared with TRBD1. Trimming at V came to 2 bases and at J to 0 bases, leaving 4 bases not matched to a gene. Germline CDR1 is LNHDA and CDR2 is SQIVND (reference sequence). CDR3 length: 15 residues.

The chain joins TRBV5-5 to TRBJ1-5; D remains ambiguous. The length of the CDR3 is 16 residues. Trimming stripped 1 base from V and 0 bases from J, with 11 bases between. Germline lookup yields CDR1 SGHKS and CDR2 YYEKEE (reference sequence). This chain's CDR3 is CASSLHAGLSNQPQHF. The CDR3 DNA follows: TGTGCCAGCAGCTTGCACGCTGGACTTAGCAATCAGCCCCAGCATTTT.

The rearrangement links TRBV27 to TRBJ1-2; D is perhaps TRBD1 (5 bases). V gave up 5 bases and J gave up 8 bases, with 21 bases separating them. Germline assignment: CDR1 MNHEY and CDR2 SMNVEV (reference sequence). The CDR3 has 15 amino acids. CDR3 in DNA: TGTGCCAGCAGTCCGCAACCTGGACAAATCCGGGGCTACACCTTC. It codes for CASSPQPGQIRGYTF.

In its sample, this clone was seen once. The chain joins TRBV19 to TRBJ1-1; 8 positions agree with TRBD1. Germline CDR1 reads LNHDA; CDR2 reads SQIVND (reference sequence). The CDR3 sequence is 14 residues long. The junction had 8 bases not matched to a gene; V was cut back by 7 bases and J by 4 bases. The CDR3 DNA reads as TGTGCCAGTACCTTGACAGGGGCCCCCACTGAAGCTTTCTTT. Translating gives CASTLTGAPTEAFF.

This clone was recorded once. This chain uses TRBV5-4 with TRBJ2-2, with D possibly TRBD2 on 5 matching bases. Looked up from germline, CDR1 is SGHNT and CDR2 is YYREEE (reference sequence). V was shortened by 0 bases and J by 0 bases, with 12 bases between the two germline ends. The CDR3 totals 17 residues. The CDR3 is CASSLASRGSNTGELFF. Here the CDR3 DNA reads TGTGCCAGCAGCTTGGCTTCACGGGGATCGAACACCGGGGAGCTGTTTTTT.

This clone was counted once. This sequence joins TRBV5-4 and TRBJ2-7; 9 nucleotides agree with TRBD2. The J segment lost 2 bases and the V segment lost 4 bases, leaving 13 bases of the junction unmatched. The CDR3 loop spans 17 amino acids. Germline V gives CDR1 SGHNT, CDR2 YYREEE (reference sequence). The chain's CDR3 is CASSLPGRAGGAYEQYF. The CDR3 DNA reads as TGTGCCAGCAGCCTCCCGGGTAGGGCGGGAGGGGCCTACGAGCAGTACTTC.

The genes are TRBV13 and TRBJ2-1; TRBD1 aligns across 9 bases. The V gene's germline CDR1 is PRHDT and CDR2 FYEKMQ (reference sequence). The CDR3 runs 16 residues. V dropped 3 bases and J dropped 1; count of bases not matched to a gene: 4. The CDR3 bases are TGTGCCAGCAGCTTCCGGGACAGGGCATCCTACAATGAGCAGTTCTTC. It encodes CASSFRDRASYNEQFF.

This chain links TRBV6-1 with TRBJ2-3, with 7 bases fitting TRBD2. The CDR3 extends over 15 amino acids. The ends lost 8 bases at V and 2 bases at J; junction bases unmatched: 10. Germline lookup yields CDR1 MNHNS and CDR2 SASEGT. The CDR3 sequence: CASRSGAGVTDTQYF. The CDR3 nucleotides are TGTGCCAGCCGCTCCGGGGCGGGGGTCACAGATACGCAGTATTTT.

V gene TRBV9 combines with J gene TRBJ2-3; D is possibly TRBD1 (6 bases). Germline CDR1 and CDR2: SGDLS and YYNGEE. With 0 bases removed from V and 6 bases from J, the gap between germline ends came to 17 bases. The CDR3 spans 16 residues. CDR3 amino acids: CASSVDQGPFSDTQYF. DNA for the CDR3: TGTGCCAGCAGCGTAGACCAGGGGCCCTTCTCGGATACGCAGTATTTT.

The chain combines TRBV29-1 with TRBJ1-2, with unresolved D. Germline values: CDR1 SQVTM, CDR2 ANQGSEA. Trimming shortened V by 0 bases and J by 8 bases, and 10 bases separated the two germline ends. This CDR3 contains 12 residues. The chain's CDR3 is CSVEDPPLGYTF. The CDR3, as DNA: TGCAGCGTTGAAGATCCCCCGCTAGGCTACACCTTC.

This chain uses TRBV6-6 with TRBJ1-2; D remains unclear. V lost 8 bases to trimming and J lost 4 bases, with 14 bases between them. This CDR3 comprises 13 residues. Germline CDR1 reads MNHNY; CDR2 reads SVGAGI (reference sequence). CDR3 protein: CASRTRSSYGYTF. The CDR3 DNA sequence: TGTGCCAGCCGTACCAGGAGCAGCTATGGCTACACCTTC.

V usage is TRBV7-6 and J usage is TRBJ2-3; 10 bases fit TRBD1. The CDR3 extends over 14 amino acids. With V trimmed by 5 bases and J by 1 base, 0 bases remained unmatched. CDR1 is SGHVS, CDR2 FNYEAQ, per germline. The CDR3 DNA reads as TGTGCCAGCAGCGACAGGGGGCGCACAGATACGCAGTATTTT. Residues: CASSDRGRTDTQYF. The full variable domain, in which reference TRBV7-6 and TRBJ2-3 provide the parts outside the CDR3, is GAGVSQSPRYKVTKRGQDVALRCDPISGHVSLYWYRQALGQGPEFLTYFNYEAQQDKSGLPNDRFSAERPEGSISTLTIQRTEQRDSAMYRCASSDRGRTDTQYFGPGTRLTVL.